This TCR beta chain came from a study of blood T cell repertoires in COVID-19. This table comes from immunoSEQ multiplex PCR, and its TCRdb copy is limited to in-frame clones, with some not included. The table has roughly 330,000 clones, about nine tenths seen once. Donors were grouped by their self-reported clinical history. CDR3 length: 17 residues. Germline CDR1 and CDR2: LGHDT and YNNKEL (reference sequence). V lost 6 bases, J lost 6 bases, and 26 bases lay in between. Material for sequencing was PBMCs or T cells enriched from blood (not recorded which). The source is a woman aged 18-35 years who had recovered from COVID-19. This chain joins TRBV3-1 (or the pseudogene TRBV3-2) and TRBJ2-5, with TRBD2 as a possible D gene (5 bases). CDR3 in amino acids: CASSLNQVFSGSQTQYF. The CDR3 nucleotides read TGTGCCAGCAGTCTAAACCAAGTTTTTTCGGGGTCGCAGACCCAGTACTTC.